This T cell receptor beta chain stems from a study of blood T cell repertoires in COVID-19. Study summary: T cells, B-cell-depleted T cells, or PBMCs supplied cDNA or gDNA.

In the original workflow: Nucleated cell counts were estimated from reference gene primer amplification. TCRdb keeps only in-frame clones here, not all; method: immunoSEQ multiplex PCR. That table gives V, J and clone size, and the DNA gave D and trimming. The sample records under 350,000 clones, roughly 86% being singletons. The study drew participants aged roughly 18 to 95 years from approximately 25 US areas. Two negative PCRs, clearance, or symptom resolution were required of recovered Cohort 3 donors. From germline, CDR1 is SGHDT and CDR2 YYEEEE. CDR3 length: 18 residues. V was clipped by 4 bases and J by 0 bases; unmatched bases: 11.

This clonotype originated in a woman aged 18 to 35 who had recovered from COVID-19. The chain joins TRBV5-6 to TRBJ1-5, with 9 bases that match TRBD1. The sequenced material came from PBMCs or T cells enriched from blood (not recorded which). The CDR3 coding sequence is TGTGCCAGCAGCGAAACAGGGGGCGCAGAATTTAGCAATCAGCCCCAGCATTTT. Translated, it gives CASSETGGAEFSNQPQHF.